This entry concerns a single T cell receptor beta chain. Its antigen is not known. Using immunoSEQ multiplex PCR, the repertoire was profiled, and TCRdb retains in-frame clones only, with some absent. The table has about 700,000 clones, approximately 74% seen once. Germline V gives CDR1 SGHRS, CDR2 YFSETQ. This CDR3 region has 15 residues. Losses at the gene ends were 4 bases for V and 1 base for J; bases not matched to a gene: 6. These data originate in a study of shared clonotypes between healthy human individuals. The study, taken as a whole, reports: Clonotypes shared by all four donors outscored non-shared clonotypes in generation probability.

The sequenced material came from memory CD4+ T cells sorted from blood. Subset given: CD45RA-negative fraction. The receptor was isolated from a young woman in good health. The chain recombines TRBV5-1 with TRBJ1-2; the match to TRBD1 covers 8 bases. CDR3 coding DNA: TGCGCCAGCAGCGTACAGGGGGACGTTAACTATGGCTACACCTTC. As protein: CASSVQGDVNYGYTF.